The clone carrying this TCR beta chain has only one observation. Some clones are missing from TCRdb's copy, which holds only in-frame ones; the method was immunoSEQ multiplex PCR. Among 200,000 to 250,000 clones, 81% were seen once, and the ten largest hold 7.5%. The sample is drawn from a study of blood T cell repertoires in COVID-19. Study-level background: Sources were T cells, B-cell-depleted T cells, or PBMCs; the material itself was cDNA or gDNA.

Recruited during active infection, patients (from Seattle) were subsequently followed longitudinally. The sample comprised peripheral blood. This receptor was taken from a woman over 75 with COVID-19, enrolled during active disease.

CDR3: CASSRTSGGARYNEQFF. The CDR3 DNA sequence: TGTGCCAGCAGCCGGACTAGCGGGGGGGCTAGATACAATGAGCAGTTCTTC. The genes are TRBV7-8 and TRBJ2-1; 15 nucleotides line up with TRBD2. The CDR3 is 17 amino acids. Germline CDR1 is SGHVS and CDR2 is FQNEAQ. Unmatched junction bases numbered 6, after V lost 5 bases and J lost 4 bases.